This passage covers 10 T cell receptor beta chains from one sample sequenced in a study of Tregs in tolerant kidney transplant recipients. The nonmyeloablative bone marrow transplants came from related graft donors, with transient mixed chimerism. Data came from immunoSEQ multiplex PCR; TCRdb stores just in-frame clones and leaves some out. In total, the table holds 11,000 to 15,000 clones. The input for sequencing was CD8+ T cells from blood (PBMCs), taken 6 months after the transplant. The receptors come from a human patient who received a combined kidney and bone marrow transplant. T cells may partly derive from the graft donor.

As for this clone: The read ends 3 residues early relative to the CDR3; the germline J gene fills the gap. The V call is TRBV19, the J call TRBJ2-1; TRBD1 aligns across 7 bases. Germline V CDR1 and CDR2: LNHDA, SQIVND (reference sequence). The CDR3 has 15 residues. The V and J ends lost 4 bases and 0 bases, in that order; junction bases with no gene match: 3. CDR3 DNA (partial): TGTGCCAGTAGTAGCAGGGGGAGCTCCTACAATGAG. Translating it yields CASSSRGSSYNE. The complete CDR3 protein is CASSSRGSSYNEQFF.

Points on this clone: Sequencing ends 3 residues short of the CDR3 end; the germline J gene provides the rest. The chain couples TRBV7-8 to TRBJ2-7; D is perhaps TRBD1 or TRBD2 (5 bases each). The CDR3 is 15 amino acids. The V end lost 1 base, the J end lost 2 bases, and 12 bases lay between the germline ends. The germline V gene has CDR1 SGHVS and CDR2 FQNEAQ. CDR3 DNA, as far as it was read: TGTGCCAGCAGCTTAGTGGCAGGGAGCACCTACGAG. It translates to CASSLVAGSTYE. The CDR3 as a whole reads CASSLVAGSTYEQYF. The full variable domain, in which reference TRBV7-8 and TRBJ2-7 provide the parts outside the CDR3, is GAGVSQSPRYKVAKRGQDVALRCDPISGHVSLFWYQQALGQGPEFLTYFQNEAQLDKSGLPSDRFFAERPEGSVSTLKIQRTQQEDSAVYLCASSLVAGSTYEQYFGPGTRLTVT.

CDR3 sequence: CASDPPGVTQYF. The sequenced CDR3 bases are TGTGCCAGCGACCCCCCAGGGGTGACG. The chain employs TRBV2 and TRBJ2-3; a possible D gene is TRBD1 (6 bases). The CDR3 goes on 3 residues after the read ends, and that part is filled in from the germline J gene. Germline values: CDR1 SNHLY, CDR2 FYNNEI. This CDR3 is built from 12 residues.

Regarding this clone: Sequencing ends 3 residues short of the CDR3 end; the germline J gene provides the rest. This chain connects TRBV13 to TRBJ2-5, with TRBD1 matching 9 bases. Germline trimming cut 7 bases from V and 4 bases from J; bases unmatched to any gene: 10. The CDR3 is 15 residues long. CDR1 PRHDT and CDR2 FYEKMQ come from the germline V gene (reference sequence). The sequenced part of the CDR3 DNA is TGTGCCAGCACCTTCGGACAGGGGCCGGGAGAGACC. This sequence encodes CASTFGQGPGET. The whole CDR3 protein reads CASTFGQGPGETQYF.

A remark on this clone: The CDR3 extends 3 residues past the end of the read, so its final part is completed from the germline J gene. The V and J genes are TRBV29-1 and TRBJ1-4, with D maybe TRBD1 (6 bases). The CDR3 sequence is 15 residues long. Germline V lookup: CDR1 SQVTM, CDR2 ANQGSEA. V shed 0 bases and J shed 4 bases, with 12 bases lying between them. CDR3 sequence: CSVEDAGASNEKLFF. CDR3 DNA (partial): TGCAGCGTTGAAGACGCGGGGGCTAGTAATGAAAAA.

Notes on this clone: The CDR3 extends 3 residues past the end of the read, so its final part is completed from the germline J gene. This chain joins TRBV19 and TRBJ1-2; the D gene is possibly TRBD1 (5 bases). The CDR3 is made up of 15 amino acids. The V gene's germline CDR1 is LNHDA and CDR2 SQIVND (reference sequence). The CDR3 reads CASIESSGTYNDYTF. Partial CDR3 DNA: TGTGCCAGTATCGAGTCTAGCGGGACCTACAATGAC. The full variable domain, its missing parts supplied by reference TRBV19 and TRBJ1-2, is DGGITQSPKYLFRKEGQNVTLSCEQNLNHDAMYWYRQDPGQGLRLIYYSQIVNDFQKGDIAEGYSVSREKKESFPLTVTSAQKNPTAFYLCASIESSGTYNDYTFGSGTRLTVV.

A remark on this clone: The CDR3 goes on 3 residues after the read ends, and that part is filled in from the germline J gene. The genes are TRBV7-9 and TRBJ1-1; D not resolved. Germline loops: CDR1 SEHNR, CDR2 FQNEAQ (reference sequence). Trimming cost V 7 bases and J 5 bases, with 11 bases left between them. The CDR3 has 12 amino acids. CDR3 sequence reads: CASIQSGTEAFF. The part of the CDR3 DNA that was read is TGTGCCAGCATCCAGTCGGGGACTGAA.

As to this clone: The CDR3 end falls 3 residues outside the read, so it is completed with the germline J gene. Other DNA variants within this sample encode the same CDR3. The V call is TRBV19, the J call TRBJ1-2, with D perhaps TRBD1 (5 bases). The CDR3 is made up of 13 amino acids. Per the germline V gene, CDR1 is LNHDA and CDR2 is SQIVND (reference sequence). The CDR3 region is CASSIPLGGDYTF. CDR3 DNA (partial): TGTGCCAGTAGTATACCCTTGGGGGGGGAC.

A remark on this clone: The CDR3 goes on 3 residues after the read ends, and that part is filled in from the germline J gene. V usage is TRBV6-2 or TRBV6-3 and J usage is TRBJ2-3, with TRBD2 matching over 14 bases. The germline V gene has CDR1 MNHEY and CDR2 SVGEGT. The CDR3 totals 16 residues. The V and J ends lost 5 bases and 3 bases, in that order; junction bases with no gene match: 4. CDR3: CASSPTSGRETDTQYF. Incomplete CDR3 DNA: TGTGCCAGCAGTCCGACTAGCGGGAGGGAGACAGATACG.

Concerning this clone: Read coverage stops 3 residues before the CDR3 terminus; the germline J gene supplies the remainder. This chain joins TRBV6-4 and TRBJ1-2; D gene uncertain. V was shortened by 6 bases and J by 2 bases, with 16 bases between the two germline ends. Germline V gives CDR1 MRHNA, CDR2 SNTAGT. The CDR3 is 15 amino acids. The part of the CDR3 DNA that was read is TGTGCCAGCAGACCCTTCACAGCTCTCAACTATGGC. This encodes CASRPFTALNYG. The entire CDR3 sequence reads CASRPFTALNYGYTF.